Following are 4 T cell receptor beta chains from one sample sequenced in a study of T cell repertoires in ileal Crohn's disease. Method: immunoSEQ multiplex PCR; TCRdb's copy keeps in-frame clones and lacks some. The data show 12,000 or so clones, around 80% seen once. Specified time point: neoterminal ileum biopsy at postoperative endoscopy, about 6 months after surgery. Input material: ileal tissue. The receptors shown here come from an adult with Crohn's disease.

Here the CDR3 DNA reads TGCGCCAGCAGCTTGGGGCTAGCGGGGGGGCCGAGGATCACCGGGGAGCTGTTTTTT. Residues: CASSLGLAGGPRITGELFF. The chain carries TRBV5-1 and TRBJ2-2, with 12 bases lining up with TRBD2. CDR1 is SGHRS, CDR2 YFSETQ, per germline. The CDR3 loop spans 19 amino acids. V gave up 0 bases and J gave up 4 bases; unmatched junction bases: 10.

A word on this clone: One junction end disagrees with the germline gene, perhaps due to a read error. The chain joins TRBV10-3 to TRBJ2-1, with 9 bases that match TRBD2. The CDR3 loop spans 15 amino acids. Looked up from germline, CDR1 is ENHRY and CDR2 is SYGVKD. CDR3 sequence (DNA): TGTGCCATTAGTGGTCTAGCGGGGTTGAGTAATGAGCAGTTCTTC. Its translation: CAISGLAGLSNEQFF.

V is TRBV5-6 and J is TRBJ1-4; 8 bases agree with TRBD1. Germline lookup yields CDR1 SGHDT and CDR2 YYEEEE. V lost 3 bases to trimming and J lost 5 bases; unmatched junction nucleotides: 6. The CDR3 length is 15 residues. CDR3 in amino acids: CASSYPGQENEKLFF. The CDR3 coding sequence is TGTGCCAGCAGCTATCCGGGACAGGAGAATGAAAAACTGTTTTTT.

The rearrangement uses TRBV6-5 and TRBJ2-7; D is ambiguous. The CDR3 loop spans 14 amino acids. Germline loops: CDR1 MNHEY, CDR2 SVGAGI. V lost 5 bases, J lost 5 bases, and 16 bases lay in between. CDR3 protein: CASSPCLLQDEQYF. In DNA form, the CDR3 reads TGTGCCAGCAGTCCCTGTCTACTCCAGGACGAGCAGTACTTC.